This T cell receptor beta chain was profiled in a study of graft-versus-host responses after intestinal transplantation. Study information: Recipients had transplants, and these were multivisceral, liver-intestinal, or isolated intestinal. Recipients uniformly received anti-thymocyte globulin induction, followed by tacrolimus and steroids for around 3 years.

Regarding the study as a whole: The recipient marrow held GvH clones, and some of them showed up first in ileum or blood.

Turning to this clone: Antigen unknown.

Only in-frame clones appear in the TCRdb table, and some are missing; sequencing was by immunoSEQ multiplex PCR. This table holds more than 85,000 clones, approximately 90% found once. The germline V gene encodes CDR1 MNHEY and CDR2 SVGAGI. The CDR3 totals 15 residues. The junction had 9 bases not matched to a gene; V was cut back by 2 bases and J by 8 bases. This clonotype was obtained from a human donor who was the organ donor for an intestinal transplant. Sample: unstimulated CD8+ T cells sorted from spleen or lymph node cells, taken before transplant. The chain couples TRBV6-5 to TRBJ2-1; 7 bases map to TRBD2. As DNA, the CDR3 is TGTGCCAGCAGTTACGGTGACTCTCTAGCGGATGAGCAGTTCTTC. It codes for CASSYGDSLADEQFF.